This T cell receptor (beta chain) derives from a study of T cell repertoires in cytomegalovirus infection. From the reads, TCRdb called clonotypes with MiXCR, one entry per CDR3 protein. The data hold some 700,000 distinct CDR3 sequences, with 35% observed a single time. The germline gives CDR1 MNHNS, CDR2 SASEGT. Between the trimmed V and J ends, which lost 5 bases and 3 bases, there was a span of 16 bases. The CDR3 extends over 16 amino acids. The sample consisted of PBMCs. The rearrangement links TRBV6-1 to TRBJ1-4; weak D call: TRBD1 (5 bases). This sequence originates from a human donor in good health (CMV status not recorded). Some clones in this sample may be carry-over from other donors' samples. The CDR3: CASSRGTLAANEKLFF. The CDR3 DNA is TGTGCCAGCAGTCGCGGGACGCTAGCGGCTAATGAAAAACTGTTTTTT.